In its sample, the clone carrying this T cell receptor (beta chain) was seen a few times. Germline V lookup: CDR1 MGHRA, CDR2 YSYEKL. Trimming removed 0 bases from V and 7 bases from J, with 9 bases in between. There are 14 residues in the CDR3. These data are taken from a study of T-cell memory formation after mild COVID-19. TCRdb redid the calling of the 5' RACE reads with MiXCR, one entry per CDR3 protein. The sample consists of fewer than 500,000 distinct CDR3 sequences, 25% of them appearing once. The source is an adult woman who had mild COVID-19 (a few samples of this study predate the infection). Cell type and time point are not known. The sample taken for sequencing was PBMCs or a T cell subset sorted from them (not recorded which). The genes are TRBV4-1 and TRBJ2-2; unclear D gene. In DNA, the CDR3 is TGCGCCAGCAGCCAAGAGGCCGGTTACGGGGAGCTGTTTTTT. As protein: CASSQEAGYGELFF.